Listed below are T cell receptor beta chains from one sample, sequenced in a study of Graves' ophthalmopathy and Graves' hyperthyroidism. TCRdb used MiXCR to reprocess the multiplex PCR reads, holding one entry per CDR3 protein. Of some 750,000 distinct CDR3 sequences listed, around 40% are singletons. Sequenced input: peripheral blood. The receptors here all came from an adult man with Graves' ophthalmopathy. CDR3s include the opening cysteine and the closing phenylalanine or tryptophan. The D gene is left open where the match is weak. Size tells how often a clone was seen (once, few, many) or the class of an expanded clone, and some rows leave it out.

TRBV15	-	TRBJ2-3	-	TGTGCCACCGAGGGCGACGGCACAGATACGCAGTATTTT	CATEGDGTDTQYF
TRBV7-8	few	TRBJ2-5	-	TGTGCCAGCAGCCAGAGGGCAGGGCAGGTAGAGACCCAGTACTTC	CASSQRAGQVETQYF
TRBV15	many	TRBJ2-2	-	TGTGCCACCGCCGCCAATCTCCAGTCAGGGGAGCTGTTTTTT	CATAANLQSGELFF
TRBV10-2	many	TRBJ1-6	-	TGCGCCAGCAGTGAGAACACAGGGCTAAATTCACCCCTCCACTTT	CASSENTGLNSPLHF
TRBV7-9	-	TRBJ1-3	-	TGTGCCAGCAGCTTAAGGGCGGGGGATGGCTACACCATATATTTT	CASSLRAGDGYTIYF
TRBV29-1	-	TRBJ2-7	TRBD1	TGCAGCGTTGCTTTGACTATCCCGGGACAGGCGGTTTTGTTCTACGAGCAGTACTTC	CSVALTIPGQAVLFYEQYF
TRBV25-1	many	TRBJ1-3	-	TGTGCCAGCAGTGAATATGGGGCCGGAGATATCTCTGGAAACACCATATATTTT	CASSEYGAGDISGNTIYF
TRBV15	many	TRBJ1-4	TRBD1	TGTGCCACCAGCAGACTACTGATGACAGGGGGCGATGAAAAACTGTTTTTT	CATSRLLMTGGDEKLFF
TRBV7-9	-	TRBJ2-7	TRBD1	TGTGCCAGCAGTGGGGGCCGACAGGGCTACGAGCAGTACTTC	CASSGGRQGYEQYF
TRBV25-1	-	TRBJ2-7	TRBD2	TGTGCCAGCAGTTTTACTAGCGGGGGCCTATCCCCCTACGAGCAGTACTTC	CASSFTSGGLSPYEQYF
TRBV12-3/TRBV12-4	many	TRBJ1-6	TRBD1	TGTGCCAGCAGCCGTACCCACCAACAGGGGGCGCATTCACCCCTCCACTTT	CASSRTHQQGAHSPLHF
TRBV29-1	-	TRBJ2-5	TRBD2	TGCAGCGTCGGAACCAGACTAGCGGGAGGGCCGGAGACCCAGTACTTC	CSVGTRLAGGPETQYF
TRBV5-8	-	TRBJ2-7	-	TGTGCCAGCAGCCAGGGTTCTTATTCCTACGAGCAGTACTTC	CASSQGSYSYEQYF
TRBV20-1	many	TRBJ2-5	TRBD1	TGCAGTGCAAGCAGTGGACAGGGGCTTCAAGAGACCCAGTACTTC	CSASSGQGLQETQYF
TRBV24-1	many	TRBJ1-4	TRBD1	TGTGCCACCAGCGGCGGGGACAGCAATGAAAAACTGTTTTTT	CATSGGDSNEKLFF
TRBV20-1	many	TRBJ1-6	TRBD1	TGCAGTGCTACAATCAGACAGGGCTTCGATTCACCCCTCCACTTT	CSATIRQGFDSPLHF
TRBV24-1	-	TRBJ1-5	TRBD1	TGTGCCAGCAGTGAACGGGACAGCGGCAATCAGCCCCAGCATTTT	CASSERDSGNQPQHF
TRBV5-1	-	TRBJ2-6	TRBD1	TGCGCCAGCAGCAAAAGCGGGACAGGGATCACATCTGGGGCCAACGTCCTGACTTTC	CASSKSGTGITSGANVLTF
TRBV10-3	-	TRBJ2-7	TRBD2	TGTGCCAGCAGCTTAGATCTACCCAGCGGGAGGACCTACGAGCAGTACTTC	CASSLDLPSGRTYEQYF
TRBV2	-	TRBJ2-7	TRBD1	TGTGCCAGCAGTTACCCCGGGACAGCTAACGAGCAGTACTTC	CASSYPGTANEQYF
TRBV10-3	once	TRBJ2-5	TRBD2	TGTGCCAGCAGTCCTAGCGGGGGCCGCCAAGAGACCCAGTACTTC	CASSPSGGRQETQYF
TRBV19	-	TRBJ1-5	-	TGTGCCAGTAGTATTCCGGGAGGATCCAATCAGCCCCAGCATTTT	CASSIPGGSNQPQHF
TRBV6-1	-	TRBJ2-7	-	TGTGCCGGCAGTGATGGACTCCTATACGAGCAGTACTTC	CAGSDGLLYEQYF
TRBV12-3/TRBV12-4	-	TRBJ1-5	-	TGTGCCAGCAGCAAAACAAGATATAGCAATCAGCCCCAGCATTTT	CASSKTRYSNQPQHF
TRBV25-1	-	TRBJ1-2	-	TGTGCCAGCAGCCAAGATTGGGACCAGGGGCGCCATGGCTACACCTTC	CASSQDWDQGRHGYTF
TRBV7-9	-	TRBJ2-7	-	TGTGCCAGCAGCCCCCGGTGGGAAGCCTACGAGCAGTACTTC	CASSPRWEAYEQYF
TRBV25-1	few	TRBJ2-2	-	TGTGCCAGCTCACCGCAGGGTTCGGACACCGGGGAGCTGTTTTTT	CASSPQGSDTGELFF
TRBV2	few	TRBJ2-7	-	TGTGCCAGCAGTGAAGGTCGGGCGTCCTACGAGCAGTACTTC	CASSEGRASYEQYF
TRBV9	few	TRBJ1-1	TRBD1	TGTGCCAGCAGCGCGATATCAGGGGGCACTGAAGCTTTCTTT	CASSAISGGTEAFF
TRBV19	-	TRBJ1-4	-	TGTGCCAGTAGTTTTGGCTGGTCGAATGAAAAACTGTTTTTT	CASSFGWSNEKLFF
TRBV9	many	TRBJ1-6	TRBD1	TGTGCCAGCGGGACAGGGGGCTTGAATTCACCCCTCCACTTT	CASGTGGLNSPLHF
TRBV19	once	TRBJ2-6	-	TGTGCCAGTAGCCCCAGAGGCAGGGGAGACACCGGGGCCAACGTCCTGACTTTC	CASSPRGRGDTGANVLTF
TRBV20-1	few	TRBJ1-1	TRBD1	TGCAGTGCTAGAGATGGGGACAGGGGATCGGGTGAAGCTTTCTTT	CSARDGDRGSGEAFF
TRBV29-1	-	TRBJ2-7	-	TGCAGCGTTGGGAAGGGATATTCTGACGAGCAGTACTTC	CSVGKGYSDEQYF
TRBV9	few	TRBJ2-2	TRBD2	TGTGCCAGCAGGTCGGGAGGTAGGACCGGGGAGCTGTTTTTT	CASRSGGRTGELFF
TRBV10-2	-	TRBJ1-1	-	TGCGCCAGCAGGGTCGTCGGACCAGCTTTCTTT	CASRVVGPAFF
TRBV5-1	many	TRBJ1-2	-	TGCGCCAGCAGCGATCAACGAGGAGGGGACTATGGCTACACCTTC	CASSDQRGGDYGYTF
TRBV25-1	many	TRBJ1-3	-	TGTGCCAGCAGTGAGGCGGCCTCTGGAAACACCATATATTTT	CASSEAASGNTIYF
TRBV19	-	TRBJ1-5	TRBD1	TGTGCTTGCGCCACAGGGGGCCGGCAGCCCCAGCATTTT	CACATGGRQPQHF
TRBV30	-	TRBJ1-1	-	TGTGCCTGGAGTTGGCAGAACACTGAAGCTTTCTTT	CAWSWQNTEAFF
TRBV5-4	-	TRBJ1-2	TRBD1	TGTGCCAGCAGCTCGGGACAGGGCCAATTCCCCTATGGCTACACCTTC	CASSSGQGQFPYGYTF
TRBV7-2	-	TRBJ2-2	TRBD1	TGTGCCAGCACCGACGAGGGGGCGATTTCCGGGGAGCTGTTTTTT	CASTDEGAISGELFF
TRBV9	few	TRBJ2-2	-	TGTGCCAGCAGCCCCGCGCTAGCGTCCACCGGGGAGCTGTTTTTT	CASSPALASTGELFF
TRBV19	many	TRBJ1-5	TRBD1	TGTGCCAGTAGTACGGGACAGGGGGTAGGGCAGCCCCAGCATTTT	CASSTGQGVGQPQHF
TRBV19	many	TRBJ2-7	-	TGTGCCAGTAGTTACTCGACAACAGGCTACGAGCAGTACTTC	CASSYSTTGYEQYF